The entry below gives a single T cell receptor beta chain sequence along with its context. A read error may produce the germline difference seen at one junction end. The CDR3 has 13 amino acids. The germline V gene encodes CDR1 SNHLY and CDR2 FYNNEI. TCRdb's copy holds only in-frame clones and misses some; the assay was immunoSEQ multiplex PCR. The table records some 350,000 clones, about 74% of them present only once. The sample originates from a study of shared clonotypes between healthy human individuals. The sequenced sample consisted of memory CD4+ T cells sorted from blood. Subset described: CD45RA-negative fraction. V is TRBV2 and J is TRBJ2-2; D gene uncertain. This TCR was recovered from a man aged 25 to 40 in good health. The CDR3 DNA follows: TGTGCCACCAGTAGGGTCGAGTCCGGGGAGCTGTTTTTT. This encodes CATSRVESGELFF. The variable domain in full, with the rest retrieved from reference TRBV2 and TRBJ2-2, is EPEVTQTPSHQVTQMGQEVILRCVPISNHLYFYWYRQILGQKVEFLVSFYNNEISEKSEIFDDQFSVERPDGSNFTLKIRSTKLEDSAMYFCATSRVESGELFFGEGSRLTVL.